This T cell receptor beta chain appears in the sequencing data of a study of blood T cell repertoires in COVID-19. The wider study: Both acute and convalescent COVID-19 samples were obtained from the United States, Italy and Spain.

This clone was observed at least ten times. Per the authors' pipeline: Amplified reference gene primers provided the basis for estimating nucleated cell counts. TCRdb's copy holds only in-frame clones and misses some; the assay was immunoSEQ multiplex PCR. V, J and clone size derive from that table, while D and trimming were established from the DNA sequence. The sample shows around 64,000 clones, about nine tenths of them seen only once. The specimen was peripheral blood. The receptor was isolated from a human donor in a cohort sampled during active COVID-19.

The CDR3 protein is CASRERNANTGELFF. The CDR3 coding sequence is TGTGCCAGCAGGGAGCGGAACGCGAACACCGGGGAGCTGTTTTTT. The chain has TRBV5-4 and TRBJ2-2, with D possibly being TRBD2 (5 bases). In germline, CDR1 is SGHNT, CDR2 YYREEE (reference sequence). Trimming stripped 5 bases from V and 0 bases from J, with 11 bases between. CDR3 size: 15 residues.